This TCR beta chain derives from a study of T cells in localized non-small cell lung cancer. Whole-study findings and limits: There were a median around 60 of the top 100 tumor clones appearing in adjacent lung.

Trimming took 2 bases from V and 4 from J, leaving 14 bases between them. The germline V gene encodes CDR1 GTSNPN and CDR2 SVGIG (reference sequence). This CDR3 comprises 14 residues. Some clones are missing from TCRdb's copy, which holds only in-frame ones; the method was immunoSEQ multiplex PCR. The repertoire includes 2,000 or so clones, approximately 24% of them detected once, and around 17% sits in the top ten. In the case of this clone: Its specificity is unknown.

The V gene is TRBV30, the J gene TRBJ2-5; possibly TRBD2 for D (5 bases). The receptor was isolated from a male donor aged 60 or older with stage I lung adenocarcinoma. Sequencing was performed on normal lung tissue next to the tumor, taken before any cancer treatment. The CDR3: CAWSTRLGRETQYF. DNA of the CDR3: TGTGCCTGGAGTACTAGACTTGGAAGAGAGACCCAGTACTTC. The full variable domain, in which reference TRBV30 and TRBJ2-5 provide the parts outside the CDR3, is SQTIHQWPATLVQPVGSPLSLECTVEGTSNPNLYWYRQAAGRGLQLLFYSVGIGQISSEVPQNLSASRPQDRQFILSSKKLLLSDSGFYLCAWSTRLGRETQYFGPGTRLLVL.